These 16 T cell receptor beta chains came from one sample sequenced in a study of T cell clones after liver transplantation. The protocol was immunoSEQ multiplex PCR, while the TCRdb copy is restricted to in-frame clones and leaves out a portion. The sample contains more than 95,000 clones, around 86% of which appear only once. Specimen: CD4+ T cells from blood, collected before liver transplant. These receptors all stem from a human donor who received a liver transplant.

The V and J genes are TRBV5-4 and TRBJ1-1, with a possible D match to TRBD1 (5 bases). V was clipped by 4 bases and J by 6 bases, with 16 bases between them. Germline V CDR1 and CDR2: SGHNT, YYREEE (reference sequence). CDR3 length: 14 residues. The CDR3 reads CASSLRGRGAEAFF. Here the CDR3 DNA reads TGTGCCAGCAGCCTCCGGGGACGGGGCGCTGAAGCTTTCTTT.

The rearrangement uses TRBV11-2 and TRBJ1-4, with a weak D call TRBD1 (5 bases). CDR1 is SGHAT and CDR2 is FQNNGV in the germline V gene. CDR3 length: 16 residues. V was shortened by 1 base and J by 4 bases, with 13 bases between the two germline ends. The CDR3 spells CASSLAGGAINEKLFF. CDR3 nucleotide sequence: TGTGCCAGCAGCTTAGCAGGCGGGGCTATTAATGAAAAACTGTTTTTT.

CDR3 nucleotide sequence: TGTGCCAGCGAACCAAGGAGGACAGGGCTTGGCTACACCTTC. Translation: CASEPRRTGLGYTF. The V and J genes are TRBV6-1 and TRBJ1-2; TRBD1 agrees at 8 bases. Per germline, CDR1 MNHNS and CDR2 SASEGT. CDR3 length equals 14 residues. With 8 bases clipped from V and 7 bases from J, the junction kept 12 bases outside the gene matches.

The rearrangement joins TRBV19 to TRBJ1-1; TRBD1 matches 7 bases. With V trimmed by 1 base and J by 4 bases, 6 bases remained unmatched. Germline CDR1 LNHDA, CDR2 SQIVND (reference sequence). The CDR3 consists of 15 residues. CDR3 protein: CASSIGRGLVTEAFF. CDR3 DNA sequence: TGTGCCAGTAGTATAGGGAGGGGGCTGGTCACTGAAGCTTTCTTT.

This clone was counted a single time. The V and J genes are TRBV27 and TRBJ1-1; D gene uncertain. This CDR3 is 13 amino acids long. Deletions cut 2 bases from V and 6 bases from J, with 10 bases between. The germline V gene encodes CDR1 MNHEY and CDR2 SMNVEV (reference sequence). CDR3 coding DNA: TGTGCCAGCAGTTTAGGCGGTCGGGCTGAAGCTTTCTTT. Amino acid sequence: CASSLGGRAEAFF.

The chain uses TRBV6-6 and TRBJ1-1; no reliable D call. V lost 6 bases and J lost 1, with 9 bases in between. Germline-derived CDR1 and CDR2 are MNHNY and SVGAGI (reference sequence). The CDR3 spans 13 residues. This CDR3 reads CASSLDGNTEAFF. The CDR3 bases are TGTGCCAGCAGCCTGGACGGGAACACTGAAGCTTTCTTT.

The chain couples TRBV19 to TRBJ2-2; D not certain. The length of the CDR3 is 15 residues. The V gene lost 6 bases and the J gene lost 4 bases, with 15 bases spanning the gap. Germline V CDR1 and CDR2: LNHDA, SQIVND (reference sequence). DNA for the CDR3: TGTGCCAGTAGGGATCCCGGACCCCCCACCGGGGAGCTGTTTTTT. Its protein product is CASRDPGPPTGELFF.

V usage is TRBV4-1 and J usage is TRBJ1-5; no clear D. Trimming stripped 1 base from V and 1 base from J, with 8 bases between. CDR1 and CDR2 (germline): MGHRA, YSYEKL. The CDR3 has 15 amino acids. The CDR3 DNA sequence: TGCGCCAGCAGCCAAGTCCTCGAAAGCAATCAGCCCCAGCATTTT. This gives the protein CASSQVLESNQPQHF.

The J gene is TRBJ1-6, the V gene TRBV5-6; a weak D match, TRBD1 (6 bases). Germline V gives CDR1 SGHDT, CDR2 YYEEEE. This CDR3 is built from 16 residues. V was clipped by 5 bases and J by 0 bases, with 12 bases between them. This chain's CDR3 is CASRGGPSSYNSPLHF. The CDR3 nucleotides are TGTGCCAGCAGGGGGGGGCCAAGCTCCTATAATTCACCCCTCCACTTT.

V usage is TRBV7-2 and J usage is TRBJ2-3; D might be TRBD1 or TRBD2, each matching 6 bases. Germline assignment: CDR1 SGHTA and CDR2 FQGNSA. The CDR3 runs 15 residues. The V end was cut by 7 bases, the J end by 3 bases, with 17 bases between. The CDR3, as DNA: TGTGCCAGCAAACTAGGGGGGAGTGAGACAGATACGCAGTATTTT. This translates into CASKLGGSETDTQYF.

The chain recombines TRBV7-6 with TRBJ1-3; 8 nucleotides match TRBD1. This CDR3 contains 17 residues. Germline CDR1 and CDR2: SGHVS and FNYEAQ. V was pared by 1 base and J by 1 base, with 6 bases of the junction left unmatched. The CDR3 nucleotides are TGTGCCAGCAGCTTAGAGGGGACAGGAAGATCTGGAAACACCATATATTTT. Translated: CASSLEGTGRSGNTIYF.

The chain uses TRBV7-6 and TRBJ2-7; D tentatively reads TRBD1 or TRBD2 (5 bases each). Trimming cost V 3 bases and J 5 bases, with 8 bases left between them. Germline V gene lookup returns CDR1 SGHVS and CDR2 FNYEAQ. The CDR3 extends over 12 amino acids. This CDR3 is CASSFGTDEQYF. The CDR3 DNA sequence: TGTGCCAGCAGCTTTGGGACGGACGAGCAGTACTTC.

V is TRBV18 and J is TRBJ2-5; 9 positions agree with TRBD2. Germline CDR1 KGHSH, CDR2 LQKENI. The CDR3 is made up of 15 amino acids. J gave up 2 bases and V 10 bases, and 11 bases lay outside the gene matches. Here the CDR3 DNA reads TGTGCCACCTCGGGGAGCGGGAGGTCACAAGAGACCCAGTACTTC. Amino acid sequence: CATSGSGRSQETQYF.

This clone has a handful of counts. V and J are TRBV4-1 and TRBJ1-3; D is ambiguous. Germline V gene sequence: CDR1 MGHRA, CDR2 YSYEKL. V was shortened by 3 bases and J by 8 bases, with 5 bases between the two germline ends. This CDR3 is built from 11 residues. CDR3 loop: CASSQRDTIYF. The CDR3 DNA follows: TGCGCCAGCAGCCAGCGGGACACCATATATTTT.

In this sample, this clone turned up a few times. V and J are TRBV5-4 and TRBJ2-5, with D unresolved. Trimming took off 3 bases at V and 1 base at J, with 7 bases between the two ends. The length of the CDR3 is 13 residues. Germline assignment: CDR1 SGHNT and CDR2 YYREEE (reference sequence). The CDR3 region is CASSSPPQETQYF. DNA of the CDR3: TGTGCCAGCAGCTCACCCCCCCAAGAGACCCAGTACTTC.

The rearrangement joins TRBV18 to TRBJ2-5; D may match TRBD1 or TRBD2 (5 bases each). This CDR3 is built from 14 residues. The V end lost 3 bases, the J end lost 5 bases, and 13 bases lay between the germline ends. CDR1 KGHSH and CDR2 LQKENI come from the germline V gene. The CDR3 DNA reads TGTGCCAGCTCACCGGACGTTGAGGGGGAGACCCAGTACTTC. This translates into CASSPDVEGETQYF.